The 27 T cell receptor beta chains below were found in one sample sequenced in a study of vaccination and CD4 T cells after COVID-19. Described treatment: roughly ten-day PBMC culture with coronavirus spike peptide pools or control peptides (ViraFEST assay). Ahead of the COVID-19 pandemic (2011-2018), the CD4+ T cells of the unexposed donor were collected. Oncomine TCR Beta short-read sequencing was applied to DNA from cultured CD4+ T cells. A single record per CDR3 protein comes from TCRdb applying MiXCR to the PCR reads. Of about 8,300 distinct CDR3 sequences in the sample, 30% to 45% were seen once. For these receptors, no antigen is known. The sequenced sample was CD4+ T cells from blood, cultured in vitro. Source of these receptors: a human donor in good health.

The V and J genes are TRBV4-1 and TRBJ1-3; no reliable D call. The V end lost 8 bases, the J end lost 4 bases, and 18 bases lay between the germline ends. The CDR3 has 15 residues. The germline V gene encodes CDR1 MGHRA and CDR2 YSYEKL. The CDR3 DNA follows: TGCGCCAGCGGACTGTCGAGGGAACCCGGAAACACCATATATTTT. This sequence encodes CASGLSREPGNTIYF.

The J gene is TRBJ1-3, the V gene TRBV6-1; unclear D gene. V gave up 1 base and J gave up 2 bases, with 9 bases separating them. The V gene's germline CDR1 is MNHNS and CDR2 SASEGT. This CDR3 has 15 amino acids. Written as DNA, the CDR3 is TGTGCCAGCAGTGAAGGCCTGCCCGCTGGAAACACCATATATTTT. Its protein product is CASSEGLPAGNTIYF.

With regard to this clonotype: Relative to the germline gene, one junction end is altered; a read error may explain this. V gene TRBV6-1 combines with J gene TRBJ1-5; unclear D gene. CDR1 MNHNS and CDR2 SASEGT come from the germline V gene. The CDR3 is made up of 13 amino acids. The CDR3 region has the DNA TGTGCCAACAGTGCCCAGGCTCATCAGCCCCAGCATTTT. This codes for CANSAQAHQPQHF.

The J gene is TRBJ2-5, the V gene TRBV30; D could derive from TRBD1 or TRBD2 (5 bases each). The germline V gene has CDR1 GTSNPN and CDR2 SVGIG (reference sequence). V lost 5 bases and J lost 4, with 8 bases in between. The CDR3 is 11 amino acids. CDR3: CAWGAGETQYF. CDR3 nucleotide sequence: TGTGCCTGGGGGGCGGGAGAGACCCAGTACTTC.

This clonotype was observed a few times. The chain uses TRBV7-2 and TRBJ1-2, with D unclear. Germline V gene sequence: CDR1 SGHTA, CDR2 FQGNSA. This CDR3 is built from 13 residues. V lost 0 bases and J lost 8, with 10 bases in between. This CDR3 is CASSLARGGGYTF. The CDR3 DNA follows: TGTGCCAGCAGCTTAGCGCGGGGAGGAGGCTACACCTTC.

This chain connects TRBV6-2 or TRBV6-3 to TRBJ2-3; TRBD1 might be the D (6 bases). Germline values: CDR1 MNHEY, CDR2 SVGEGT. V shed 5 bases and J shed 3 bases, with 12 bases lying between them. The CDR3 totals 14 residues. In nucleotides, the CDR3 is TGTGCCAGCAGTCAAGGACAGAGAACAGATACGCAGTATTTT. Translation gives CASSQGQRTDTQYF.

The rearrangement joins TRBV6-1 to TRBJ2-7; tentatively, D is TRBD2 (5 bases). Between the trimmed V and J ends, which lost 5 bases and 0 bases, there was a span of 17 bases. The CDR3 totals 16 residues. Germline loops: CDR1 MNHNS, CDR2 SASEGT. This chain's CDR3 is CASSLLGGTSSYEQYF. The DNA of the CDR3 is TGTGCCAGCAGTCTTCTTGGAGGAACGAGCTCCTACGAGCAGTACTTC.

This clonotype was seen a few times. The V call is TRBV12-3 or TRBV12-4, the J call TRBJ1-1; D may be TRBD1 (5 bases). The germline V and J ends were trimmed by 7 bases and 11 bases, with 17 bases remaining between them. There are 12 residues in the CDR3. CDR3 nucleotides: TGTGCCAGCACCGGGGACCCCGGGGAGGCTTTCTTT. Its translation is CASTGDPGEAFF.

This clonotype was found a few times. This chain links TRBV2 with TRBJ2-7, with 7 positions matching TRBD1. Germline loops: CDR1 SNHLY, CDR2 FYNNEI. The ends lost 3 bases at V and 2 bases at J; junction bases unmatched: 4. There are 14 residues in the CDR3. The CDR3 is CASSDWTGPYEQYF. Written as DNA, the CDR3 is TGTGCCAGCAGTGATTGGACAGGACCCTACGAGCAGTACTTC. Variable domain in full (rest from reference TRBV2 and TRBJ2-7): EPEVTQTPSHQVTQMGQEVILRCVPISNHLYFYWYRQILGQKVEFLVSFYNNEISEKSEIFDDQFSVERPDGSNFTLKIRSTKLEDSAMYFCASSDWTGPYEQYFGPGTRLTVT.

V gene TRBV7-9 combines with J gene TRBJ1-5; 7 positions match TRBD1. The germline V gene has CDR1 SEHNR and CDR2 FQNEAQ (reference sequence). The length of the CDR3 is 15 residues. The V segment lost 5 bases and the J segment 2 bases; nucleotides outside the gene matches: 6. Written as DNA, the CDR3 is TGTGCCAGCAGCCCAATAGGACAGGGCAATCAGCCCCAGCATTTT. Translated, it gives CASSPIGQGNQPQHF.

This chain connects TRBV20-1 to TRBJ1-6; a weak D match, TRBD1 (5 bases). This CDR3 is 13 amino acids long. V lost 1 base, J lost 6 bases, and 7 bases lay in between. Germline V gene lookup returns CDR1 DFQATT and CDR2 SNEGSKA (reference sequence). CDR3 DNA sequence: TGCAGTGCTAGAGTGGGGGGTAATTCACCCCTCCACTTT. Amino acids: CSARVGGNSPLHF.

The J gene is TRBJ1-5, the V gene TRBV6-1; TRBD1 might be the D (5 bases). Germline values: CDR1 MNHNS, CDR2 SASEGT. The ends were cut back, 6 bases at V and 3 bases at J, with 12 bases in the middle. This CDR3 contains 14 residues. For the CDR3, the DNA is TGTGCCAGCAGAAGTGGGGGACTCAATCAGCCCCAGCATTTT. Translating gives CASRSGGLNQPQHF.

This clonotype was found a few times. The genes are TRBV5-8 and TRBJ2-5; no clear D. Trimming removed 4 bases from V and 1 base from J, with 2 bases in between. CDR3 size: 11 residues. Germline CDR1 and CDR2: SGHTS and YDEGEE. CDR3 protein: CASSPQETQYF. The CDR3 nucleotides read TGTGCCAGCAGCCCCCAAGAGACCCAGTACTTC.

This clonotype was observed a few times. The V and J genes are TRBV20-1 and TRBJ1-1; maybe TRBD1 (6 bases). The CDR3 is made up of 12 amino acids. Germline-derived CDR1 and CDR2 are DFQATT and SNEGSKA (reference sequence). The ends were cut back, 4 bases at V and 7 bases at J, with 13 bases in the middle. CDR3 residues: CSAKAPGDEAFF. In DNA form, the CDR3 reads TGCAGTGCTAAAGCCCCAGGGGATGAAGCTTTCTTT.

This clonotype was picked up a small number of times. The chain couples TRBV12-3 or TRBV12-4 to TRBJ2-7; D call uncertain. The CDR3 runs 13 residues. The V end was cut by 3 bases, the J end by 7 bases, with 13 bases between. The CDR3 protein is CASSFGRLGEQYF. The CDR3 DNA follows: TGTGCCAGCAGTTTTGGTCGCCTGGGAGAGCAGTACTTC.

The chain couples TRBV5-4 to TRBJ2-7; D may be TRBD1 (5 bases). V dropped 1 base and J dropped 3 bases, with 8 bases sitting between them. This CDR3 has 13 residues. Germline assignment: CDR1 SGHNT and CDR2 YYREEE (reference sequence). CDR3 sequence: CASSLQGNYEQYF. The DNA for the CDR3 is TGTGCCAGCAGCTTGCAGGGAAACTACGAGCAGTACTTC.

The CDR3 is CSARGGANQPQHF. The CDR3 region has the DNA TGCAGTGCTAGGGGGGGGGCCAATCAGCCCCAGCATTTT. This chain joins TRBV20-1 and TRBJ1-5; possible D gene TRBD1, 6 bases. The CDR3 totals 13 residues. The V gene's germline CDR1 is DFQATT and CDR2 SNEGSKA (reference sequence). V was trimmed by 3 bases and J by 3 bases, leaving 9 bases between them.

The chain recombines TRBV6-4 with TRBJ2-1, with 9 bases fitting TRBD2. V was clipped by 0 bases and J by 3 bases; unmatched bases: 3. The CDR3 extends over 16 amino acids. Germline values: CDR1 MRHNA, CDR2 SNTAGT. This CDR3 reads CASSDSERGDYNEQFF. The CDR3 region has the DNA TGTGCCAGCAGTGACTCGGAGCGGGGGGACTACAATGAGCAGTTCTTC.

The chain links TRBV7-3 to TRBJ2-3; 13 positions agree with TRBD2. CDR3 length: 15 residues. V trimming: 8 bases; J trimming: 5 bases; junction bases outside the gene matches: 7. Germline loops: CDR1 SGHTA, CDR2 FQGTGA. CDR3 bases: TGTGCCAGCGCACTAGCGGGGGGGCTTCTAGATACGCAGTATTTT. Protein sequence: CASALAGGLLDTQYF.

This clonotype was seen more than once but under ten times. V is TRBV27 and J is TRBJ2-1; D is perhaps TRBD1 (5 bases). V was cut by 8 bases and J by 6 bases, with 14 bases left in between. This CDR3 has 13 amino acids. Germline values: CDR1 MNHEY, CDR2 SMNVEV (reference sequence). CDR3 protein: CASGVGRANEQFF. CDR3 DNA: TGTGCCAGCGGGGTGGGCAGGGCCAATGAGCAGTTCTTC.

J is TRBJ2-7 and V is TRBV30, with unresolved D. Trimming took off 0 bases at V and 4 bases at J, with 7 bases between the two ends. The germline gives CDR1 GTSNPN, CDR2 SVGIG (reference sequence). The CDR3 totals 12 residues. The CDR3 sequence: CAWSVSRYEQYF. The CDR3 DNA reads TGTGCCTGGAGTGTAAGTAGGTACGAGCAGTACTTC.

This clonotype ranks as medium-sized. The rearrangement links TRBV20-1 to TRBJ2-3; 7 nucleotides line up with TRBD2. The CDR3 runs 14 residues. Per the germline V gene, CDR1 is DFQATT and CDR2 is SNEGSKA (reference sequence). The J segment lost 2 bases and the V segment lost 0 bases, leaving 2 bases of the junction unmatched. CDR3 sequence (DNA): TGCAGTGCTAGAGAGCGGGGGTCCACAGATACGCAGTATTTT. Its translation is CSARERGSTDTQYF.

V is TRBV4-1 and J is TRBJ2-7; D is unresolved. The V end lost 0 bases, the J end lost 4 bases, and 7 bases lay between the germline ends. CDR3 length: 13 residues. Germline CDR1 MGHRA, CDR2 YSYEKL. Written as DNA, the CDR3 is TGCGCCAGCAGCCAAGACGTGGGGTACGAGCAGTACTTC. It is translated as CASSQDVGYEQYF.

The chain carries TRBV20-1 and TRBJ2-5, with D tentatively TRBD1 or TRBD2 (5 bases each). Germline V lookup: CDR1 DFQATT, CDR2 SNEGSKA (reference sequence). The CDR3 consists of 13 residues. V was trimmed by 5 bases and J by 8 bases, leaving 18 bases between them. The CDR3 DNA follows: TGCAGTGCTTCCCCCGGGACCGACTCTACCCAGTACTTC. Encoded protein: CSASPGTDSTQYF.

This clonotype has just a few counts. The chain couples TRBV20-1 to TRBJ2-5; TRBD1 matches 9 bases. CDR3 length: 12 amino acids. The germline gives CDR1 DFQATT, CDR2 SNEGSKA (reference sequence). With 5 bases clipped from V and 6 bases from J, the junction kept 4 bases outside the gene matches. The CDR3 DNA reads as TGCAGTGCTTTAACAGGGGGCCAGACCCAGTACTTC. Its protein is CSALTGGQTQYF.

The V call is TRBV10-3, the J call TRBJ1-5; a weak D match, TRBD1 (5 bases). The CDR3 extends over 16 amino acids. Trimming left V 10 bases short and J 2 bases short, with 21 bases between. Germline lookup yields CDR1 ENHRY and CDR2 SYGVKD. The CDR3 reads CATSEGLGGGNQPQHF. The DNA for the CDR3 is TGTGCCACTAGTGAGGGACTTGGAGGTGGCAATCAGCCCCAGCATTTT.

The rearrangement uses TRBV20-1 and TRBJ2-7; the match to TRBD2 covers 8 bases. This CDR3 spans 13 amino acids. Germline trimming cut 2 bases from V and 4 bases from J; bases unmatched to any gene: 4. Germline CDR1 and CDR2: DFQATT and SNEGSKA (reference sequence). CDR3 nucleotide sequence: TGCAGTGCTAGACCGGGACTAGAATACGAGCAGTACTTC. It translates to CSARPGLEYEQYF.